This T cell receptor beta chain was sequenced in a study of T cells in Graves' hyperthyroidism and ophthalmopathy. Study-wide findings and caveats: A 13 V-J signature model discriminated ophthalmopathy versus stable hyperthyroidism.

Trimming at V came to 5 bases and at J to 4 bases, leaving 6 bases not matched to a gene. This CDR3 region has 14 residues. Germline CDR1 and CDR2: LGHDT and YNNKEL (reference sequence). On this clonotype: Its matching antigen is unknown.

TCR beta CDR3 regions were amplified from RNA. During a first-round RT-PCR of the TCR CDR3, the HTBI primer set was used. TCRdb ran MiXCR on the multiplex PCR reads and lists one entry per CDR3 protein. The data show about 360,000 distinct CDR3 sequences, under 15% seen once. The chain joins TRBV3-1 to TRBJ2-7; 9 nucleotides align to TRBD1. Sequenced input: blood. This sequence was found in a woman aged 18-29 years with Graves' hyperthyroidism. CDR3 region: CASSFTGGRYEQYF. Written as DNA, the CDR3 is TGTGCCAGCAGCTTTACAGGGGGCAGGTACGAGCAGTACTTC.